This T cell receptor (beta chain) was observed in a study of blood T cell repertoires in COVID-19. Study in general: The United States, Italy and Spain supplied acute and convalescent COVID-19 samples. Sample material is recorded as cDNA or gDNA derived from T cells, B-cell-depleted T cells, or PBMCs.

Participants, about 18 to 90 years old, spanned about 26 US areas. Clones were sequenced by immunoSEQ multiplex PCR, and TCRdb holds only the in-frame ones, with some missing. This sample has some 170,000 clones; roughly 87% occur once, and the top ten carry over 0.95%. CDR1 and CDR2 from the germline V gene are SEHNR and FQNEAQ (reference sequence). V was pared by 1 base and J by 0 bases, with 13 bases between. The CDR3 has 17 amino acids. The sample consisted of PBMCs or T cells enriched from blood (not recorded which). V gene TRBV7-9 combines with J gene TRBJ1-5; D gene unclear. The receptor comes from a human donor with acute COVID-19. The donor label of this sample is uncertain. CDR3 amino acids: CASSLDLGGYSNQPQHF. The CDR3 DNA follows: TGTGCCAGCAGCTTAGACCTCGGAGGTTATAGCAATCAGCCCCAGCATTTT.